These T cell receptor beta chains were read from a single sample in a study of T cells in Graves' hyperthyroidism and ophthalmopathy. TCRdb ran MiXCR on the multiplex PCR reads and lists one entry per CDR3 protein. This sample yields about 600,000 distinct CDR3 sequences, of which about a sixth are seen a single time; around 3.3% belongs to the top ten. The sample taken for sequencing was blood. The receptors here all came from a woman in her forties with Graves' ophthalmopathy. Each CDR3 is given with its conserved first and last residue. The D gene is left open where the match is weak. Size values are once, few and many counts, or a class for expanded clones, and some rows have none.

J: TRBJ2-7; V: TRBV4-1; size: many; length: 16; D: TRBD2; DNA: TGCGCCAGCAGCCAAGAACTAGCGGGAGAGGCCTACGAGCAGTACTTC; CDR3: CASSQELAGEAYEQYF
J: TRBJ2-7; V: TRBV3-1; size: many; length: 16; D: TRBD2; DNA: TGTGCCAGCAGCCCAACAGGCACTAGCGGTTTTTACGAGCAGTACTTC; CDR3: CASSPTGTSGFYEQYF
J: TRBJ2-1; V: TRBV12-3/TRBV12-4; size: -; length: 15; D: TRBD2; DNA: TGTGCCAGCGGAGCTACTAGCGGGGGTTACAATGAGCAGTTCTTC; CDR3: CASGATSGGYNEQFF
J: TRBJ1-1; V: TRBV20-1; size: many; length: 14; D: -; DNA: TGCAGTGCTAGAGGATACGGAGGGAACACTGAAGCTTTCTTT; CDR3: CSARGYGGNTEAFF
J: TRBJ2-7; V: TRBV6-6; size: many; length: 15; D: TRBD2; DNA: TGTGCCAGCAGTTACGGAAGGGCGCTAGCGGCGGAGCAGTACTTC; CDR3: CASSYGRALAAEQYF
J: TRBJ2-2; V: TRBV20-1; size: few; length: 16; D: TRBD2; DNA: TGCAGTGCTACCCACTCTAGCGGGGTGAACACCGGGGAGCTGTTTTTT; CDR3: CSATHSSGVNTGELFF
J: TRBJ2-5; V: TRBV3-1; size: -; length: 16; D: TRBD2; DNA: TGTGCCAGCAGCCACAAACTAGCGGGGGGGCGAGAGACCCAGTACTTC; CDR3: CASSHKLAGGRETQYF
J: TRBJ1-1; V: TRBV7-2; size: few; length: 15; D: -; DNA: TGTGCCAGCAGCTGGAGTAGAGGGGTCGGCACTGAAGCTTTCTTT; CDR3: CASSWSRGVGTEAFF
J: TRBJ2-4; V: TRBV19; size: -; length: 19; D: TRBD2; DNA: TGTGCCAGTAGTATTTCTGGACTAGCGGGACCGCGGGCCAAAAACATTCAGTACTTC; CDR3: CASSISGLAGPRAKNIQYF
J: TRBJ2-5; V: TRBV11-1; size: many; length: 15; D: -; DNA: TGTGCCAGCAGCCTGACAGGCCCCGGGGCAGAGACCCAGTACTTC; CDR3: CASSLTGPGAETQYF
J: TRBJ2-3; V: TRBV7-2; size: -; length: 14; D: -; DNA: TGTGCCAGCAGCCTGATGACCCTTGCAGATACGCAGTATTTT; CDR3: CASSLMTLADTQYF
J: TRBJ1-5; V: TRBV18; size: many; length: 15; D: -; DNA: TGTGCCAGCTCTCTCTCAGTAGGGGGAAATCAGCCCCAGCATTTT; CDR3: CASSLSVGGNQPQHF
J: TRBJ2-7; V: TRBV6-2/TRBV6-3; size: -; length: 14; D: -; DNA: TGTGCCAGCAGAGCCCCCGGTGGCTTCCACGAGCAGTACTTC; CDR3: CASRAPGGFHEQYF
J: TRBJ2-3; V: TRBV25-1; size: few; length: 16; D: -; DNA: TGTGCCAGCAGTGAATATAGAGGGGAATGGGCAGATACGCAGTATTTT; CDR3: CASSEYRGEWADTQYF
J: TRBJ2-7; V: TRBV7-9; size: many; length: 17; D: TRBD1; DNA: TGTGCCAGCAGCCCCCGCCGGGGCCGGGACAGGGCCTACGAGCAGTACTTC; CDR3: CASSPRRGRDRAYEQYF
J: TRBJ1-1; V: TRBV19; size: -; length: 12; D: -; DNA: TGTGCCAGTAGCATCCTGGGCGCTGAAGCTTTCTTT; CDR3: CASSILGAEAFF
J: TRBJ1-2; V: TRBV28; size: many; length: 17; D: TRBD1; DNA: TGTGCCAGCAGCCTATACGGGGGGGCCACAGGGGGAAATGGCTACACCTTC; CDR3: CASSLYGGATGGNGYTF
J: TRBJ2-5; V: TRBV30; size: many; length: 12; D: -; DNA: TGTGCCTGGAGTGTTTTCGGTGGGACCCAGTACTTC; CDR3: CAWSVFGGTQYF
J: TRBJ2-1; V: TRBV19; size: few; length: 15; D: TRBD2; DNA: TGTGCCAGTAACCTGGCGCTAGCGGGAGACAATGAGCAGTTCTTC; CDR3: CASNLALAGDNEQFF
J: TRBJ2-1; V: TRBV28; size: many; length: 14; D: TRBD1; DNA: TGTGCCAGCAGACAATACAGGGGTACGGATGAGCAGTTCTTC; CDR3: CASRQYRGTDEQFF
J: TRBJ2-1; V: TRBV4-2; size: few; length: 13; D: -; DNA: TGTGCCAGCAGCCCTCTTCAGCTCAATGAGCAGTTCTTC; CDR3: CASSPLQLNEQFF
J: TRBJ1-1; V: TRBV6-2/TRBV6-3; size: many; length: 15; D: -; DNA: TGTGCCAGCAGTTACTCGAGTCCCATGAACACTGAAGCTTTCTTT; CDR3: CASSYSSPMNTEAFF
J: TRBJ1-1; V: TRBV19; size: few; length: 13; D: -; DNA: TGTGCCAGTACCATAGGAGGGTTCACTGAAGCTTTCTTT; CDR3: CASTIGGFTEAFF
J: TRBJ1-6; V: TRBV7-9; size: -; length: 17; D: TRBD1; DNA: TGTGCCAGCAGCCGTACCCGGGACAGGGGTTATAATTCACCCCTCCACTTT; CDR3: CASSRTRDRGYNSPLHF
J: TRBJ2-5; V: TRBV3-1; size: -; length: 17; D: TRBD2; DNA: TGTGCCAGCAGCCAAGATCTCGGGCTAGCGGCCAGGGAGACCCAGTACTTC; CDR3: CASSQDLGLAARETQYF
J: TRBJ2-1; V: TRBV5-6; size: -; length: 16; D: TRBD2; DNA: TGTGCCAGCAGCTTGGCTACGGGCGGGAGTAGGAATGAGCAGTTCTTC; CDR3: CASSLATGGSRNEQFF
J: TRBJ2-3; V: TRBV12-3/TRBV12-4; size: few; length: 14; D: -; DNA: TGTGCCAGCAGTCGGGACTCCCAACCCTCGTCGCAGTATTTT; CDR3: CASSRDSQPSSQYF
J: TRBJ2-3; V: TRBV11-2; size: many; length: 15; D: -; DNA: TGTGCCAGCAGGGGTCTGAGGTCGGGCACAGATACGCAGTATTTT; CDR3: CASRGLRSGTDTQYF
J: TRBJ1-1; V: TRBV12-3/TRBV12-4; size: many; length: 13; D: -; DNA: TGTGCCAGCAGCATTCAGGGGTTAGGATCAGCTTTCTTT; CDR3: CASSIQGLGSAFF
J: TRBJ2-2; V: TRBV12-3/TRBV12-4; size: few; length: 16; D: -; DNA: TGTGCCAGCAGCCCCCGCGCCAGCCCCCCCACCGGGGAGCTGTTTTTT; CDR3: CASSPRASPPTGELFF
J: TRBJ2-5; V: TRBV11-2; size: many; length: 10; D: -; DNA: TGTGCCAGCGGGGGAGAGACCCAGTACTTC; CDR3: CASGGETQYF
J: TRBJ2-2; V: TRBV13; size: -; length: 16; D: TRBD1; DNA: TGTGCCAGCAGCGTAGCAGGGGGCGGTAACACCGGGGAGCTGTTTTTT; CDR3: CASSVAGGGNTGELFF
J: TRBJ2-3; V: TRBV29-1; size: -; length: 13; D: TRBD1; DNA: TGCAGCGTGCTGCTAGGGGACAGCGATACGCAGTATTTT; CDR3: CSVLLGDSDTQYF
J: TRBJ2-6; V: TRBV3-1; size: few; length: 15; D: -; DNA: TGTGCCAGCAGCCGAGGAAACTCTGGGGCCAACGTCCTGACTTTC; CDR3: CASSRGNSGANVLTF
J: TRBJ2-1; V: TRBV4-2; size: many; length: 14; D: -; DNA: TGTGCCAGCAGCCAAGATAGGGGAGACAATGAGCAGTTCTTC; CDR3: CASSQDRGDNEQFF
J: TRBJ2-1; V: TRBV11-2; size: many; length: 17; D: TRBD2; DNA: TGTGCCAGCAGCCCGTTGGGCGGCGGGGGGAAATACAATGAGCAGTTCTTC; CDR3: CASSPLGGGGKYNEQFF
J: TRBJ1-1; V: TRBV28; size: many; length: 15; D: -; DNA: TGTGCCAGCAGTTCGGACAGCCTCATGAACACTGAAGCTTTCTTT; CDR3: CASSSDSLMNTEAFF
J: TRBJ2-2; V: TRBV19; size: few; length: 16; D: TRBD2; DNA: TGTGCCAGTAGTATCGCAGCGGGGGGAATCACCGGGGAGCTGTTTTTT; CDR3: CASSIAAGGITGELFF
J: TRBJ1-3; V: TRBV15; size: many; length: 14; D: -; DNA: TGTGCCACCAGCAGCGACACGACCCTAGCCGCCATATATTTT; CDR3: CATSSDTTLAAIYF